Listed here are 23 T cell receptor beta chains from one sample, sequenced in a study of CD8+ T cells in alopecia areata. Sequencing used cDNA as its template, made by extracting RNA and reverse transcribing it. Clones were sequenced by immunoSEQ multiplex PCR, and TCRdb holds only the in-frame ones, with some missing. This table holds 110,000 or so clones, roughly 56% found once. Treatment described: oral pan-JAK inhibitor, 5-10 mg twice daily. Source: CD4+ T cells sorted from blood, taken at week 24, from a patient treated with tofacitinib. Receptor source: a human donor with alopecia areata.

This clone was detected a few times. The rearrangement links TRBV27 to TRBJ1-2, with D possibly matching TRBD1 (6 bases). V lost 4 bases to trimming and J lost 8 bases, with 20 bases between them. Germline V CDR1 and CDR2: MNHEY, SMNVEV (reference sequence). This CDR3 has 15 residues. CDR3 loop: CASSSRQDLVRGYTF. The DNA for the CDR3 is TGTGCCAGCAGTTCCCGACAGGACCTCGTAAGGGGCTACACCTTC.

The rearrangement joins TRBV30 to TRBJ2-6; a weak D match, TRBD1 (5 bases). This CDR3 has 18 residues. The germline V and J ends were trimmed by 0 bases and 2 bases, with 17 bases remaining between them. Germline CDR1 and CDR2: GTSNPN and SVGIG (reference sequence). In nucleotides, the CDR3 is TGTGCCTGGAGTGTAGTGGCACTGTTCAGGGCTGGGGCCAACGTCCTGACTTTC. This sequence encodes CAWSVVALFRAGANVLTF.

The chain combines TRBV30 with TRBJ2-5; 9 nucleotides line up with TRBD2. The germline CDR1 and CDR2 sequences are GTSNPN and SVGIG (reference sequence). This CDR3 has 15 residues. Germline trimming cut 2 bases from V and 11 bases from J; bases unmatched to any gene: 15. The CDR3 sequence: CAWSFRSGGPVSQYF. CDR3 nucleotides: TGTGCCTGGAGTTTCAGGAGCGGGGGGCCGGTCTCTCAGTACTTC.

The chain carries TRBV9 and TRBJ1-6; D perhaps matches TRBD1 (5 bases). Per germline, CDR1 SGDLS and CDR2 YYNGEE. This CDR3 is 15 amino acids long. Trimming stripped 3 bases from V and 5 bases from J, with 12 bases between. Here the CDR3 reads CASSEQGVHNSPLHF. The DNA for the CDR3 is TGTGCCAGCAGCGAGCAGGGTGTCCATAATTCACCCCTCCACTTT.

J is TRBJ2-5 and V is TRBV5-6; D not certain. Germline V gene sequence: CDR1 SGHDT, CDR2 YYEEEE. Deletions cut 2 bases from V and 3 bases from J, with 5 bases between. The CDR3 consists of 12 residues. The CDR3 spells CASSLSEETQYF. The CDR3 DNA sequence: TGTGCCAGCAGCTTATCTGAAGAGACCCAGTACTTC.

The V gene is TRBV25-1, the J gene TRBJ2-1; D call uncertain. The V and J ends lost 8 bases and 5 bases respectively, with 7 bases between them. Germline values: CDR1 MGHDK, CDR2 SYGVNS. This CDR3 region has 11 residues. Here the CDR3 reads CASANNNEQFF. The CDR3 nucleotides read TGTGCCAGCGCAAATAACAATGAGCAGTTCTTC.

This clone was picked up a small number of times. The chain links TRBV18 to TRBJ1-2; no definite D call. Trimming stripped 0 bases from V and 0 bases from J, with 14 bases between. The CDR3 contains 17 residues. CDR1 is KGHSH, CDR2 LQKENI, per germline. The CDR3 DNA reads TGTGCCAGCTCACCACCGACCCCCGAGAGGGCTAACTATGGCTACACCTTC. Protein: CASSPPTPERANYGYTF.

The chain employs TRBV23-1 and TRBJ1-5, with D possibly being TRBD1 (5 bases). TRBV23-1 is treated as an ORF (open reading frame) with a function not yet certain. The CDR3 runs 11 residues. Trimming left V 7 bases short and J 7 bases short, with 8 bases between. In DNA form, the CDR3 reads TGCGCCAGCAATGGGGGACAGCCCCAGCATTTT. Amino acid sequence: CASNGGQPQHF.

The rearrangement joins TRBV5-1 to TRBJ1-5; possibly TRBD1 for D (6 bases). The CDR3 is made up of 15 amino acids. Germline V gives CDR1 SGHRS, CDR2 YFSETQ. V lost 1 base, J lost 5 bases, and 13 bases lay in between. CDR3: CASSLLGGQDQPQHF. CDR3 DNA sequence: TGCGCCAGCAGCTTGTTAGGGGGGCAAGATCAGCCCCAGCATTTT.

The CDR3 coding sequence is TGTGCCAGCAGCCCCCCCAGTGTCAGGGCCTATGGCTACACCTTC. Protein sequence: CASSPPSVRAYGYTF. V usage is TRBV7-9 and J usage is TRBJ1-2, with TRBD1 as a possible D gene (5 bases). The CDR3 has 15 amino acids. CDR1 SEHNR and CDR2 FQNEAQ come from the germline V gene (reference sequence). The germline V and J ends were trimmed by 5 bases and 4 bases, with 17 bases remaining between them.

The rearrangement joins TRBV27 to TRBJ2-7, with TRBD2 identical over 12 bases. CDR3 size: 15 residues. The germline V gene has CDR1 MNHEY and CDR2 SMNVEV (reference sequence). The V segment lost 3 bases and the J segment 4 bases; nucleotides outside the gene matches: 4. The CDR3 DNA reads as TGTGCCAGCAGTTTGGCTAGCGGGGGGGCTTACGAGCAGTACTTC. It yields the protein CASSLASGGAYEQYF.

This chain links TRBV25-1 with TRBJ1-2; 8 positions agree with TRBD1. The CDR3 length is 13 residues. The V gene's germline CDR1 is MGHDK and CDR2 SYGVNS. The V gene end was trimmed by 4 bases and the J gene end by 8 bases; junction bases not matched to a gene: 6. CDR3 protein: CASSVPGGNGYTF. CDR3 bases: TGTGCCAGCAGTGTTCCAGGGGGCAACGGCTACACCTTC.

This clone appeared once. The rearrangement joins TRBV6-5 to TRBJ1-2; TRBD1 is a possible D gene (5 bases). Trimming took off 2 bases at V and 4 bases at J, with 11 bases between the two ends. CDR3 length equals 14 residues. CDR1 is MNHEY, CDR2 SVGAGI, per germline. CDR3 DNA: TGTGCCAGCAGTTACCGGACGGGGGTCTATGGCTACACCTTC. Its translation: CASSYRTGVYGYTF.

The chain is built from TRBV4-2 and TRBJ2-2; 12 positions agree with TRBD2. The trim removed 0 bases at V and 4 bases at J, leaving 3 bases unmatched. CDR3 length: 17 amino acids. The germline gives CDR1 LGHNA, CDR2 YNFKEQ. CDR3 sequence: CASSQEALAGGTGELFF. The CDR3 DNA follows: TGTGCCAGCAGCCAAGAAGCACTAGCGGGAGGCACCGGGGAGCTGTTTTTT.

This clone was detected only a few times. V is TRBV7-2 and J is TRBJ2-1; D unclear. Germline-derived CDR1 and CDR2 are SGHTA and FQGNSA. Between the trimmed V and J ends, which lost 10 bases and 10 bases, there was a span of 14 bases. The CDR3 length is 11 residues. CDR3 region: CAIAEGTEQFF. DNA for the CDR3: TGTGCCATAGCAGAAGGCACAGAGCAGTTCTTC. Variable domain in full (rest from reference TRBV7-2 and TRBJ2-1): GAGVSQSPSNKVTEKGKDVELRCDPISGHTALYWYRQSLGQGLEFLIYFQGNSAPDKSGLPSDRFSAERTGGSVSTLTIQRTQQEDSAVYLCAIAEGTEQFFGPGTRLTVL.

V and J are TRBV25-1 and TRBJ1-1, with 10 bases matching TRBD1. This CDR3 has 13 residues. CDR1 is MGHDK and CDR2 is SYGVNS in the germline V gene. The V gene end was trimmed by 8 bases and the J gene end by 5 bases; junction bases not matched to a gene: 5. In DNA form, the CDR3 reads TGTGCCAGCGCGGGACAGGGGAGGACTGAAGCTTTCTTT. It specifies CASAGQGRTEAFF. The full variable domain, completed using reference TRBV25-1 and TRBJ1-1, is EADIYQTPRYLVIGTGKKITLECSQTMGHDKMYWYQQDPGMELHLIHYSYGVNSTEKGDLSSESTVSRIRTEHFPLTLESARPSHTSQYLCASAGQGRTEAFFGQGTRLTVV.

The CDR3 reads CASSPWTGSNTEAFF. For the CDR3, the DNA is TGTGCCAGTAGTCCCTGGACAGGGTCGAACACTGAAGCTTTCTTT. V gene TRBV19 combines with J gene TRBJ1-1; 8 bases fit TRBD1. There are 15 residues in the CDR3. Germline CDR1 reads LNHDA; CDR2 reads SQIVND (reference sequence). J gave up 1 base and V 5 bases, and 6 bases lay outside the gene matches.

This clone has a count of ten or more. This chain links TRBV4-1 with TRBJ1-1, with D possibly being TRBD1 (5 bases). V was pared by 4 bases and J by 5 bases, with 17 bases between. This CDR3 region has 15 residues. CDR1 and CDR2 (germline): MGHRA, YSYEKL. The CDR3 DNA reads as TGCGCCAGCAGCCCTAGTACTAGGGGTAGGACTGAAGCTTTCTTT. This encodes CASSPSTRGRTEAFF.

The chain has TRBV29-1 and TRBJ2-5; D is possibly TRBD1 or TRBD2 (5 bases each). CDR1 SQVTM and CDR2 ANQGSEA come from the germline V gene. The CDR3 covers 10 residues. V shed 4 bases and J shed 5 bases, with 5 bases lying between them. CDR3 sequence reads: CSVGGETQYF. CDR3 DNA sequence: TGCAGCGTTGGGGGGGAGACCCAGTACTTC.

This clone was observed a handful of times. The gene calls are TRBV2 and TRBJ2-7; D unclear. V lost 8 bases and J lost 4, with 12 bases in between. The CDR3 loop spans 12 amino acids. The V gene's germline CDR1 is SNHLY and CDR2 FYNNEI. CDR3 sequence (DNA): TGTGCCAGCGGGGTCCCCTCATACGAGCAGTACTTC. It yields the protein CASGVPSYEQYF.

This sequence joins TRBV29-1 and TRBJ2-1; TRBD1 aligns across 7 bases. This CDR3 contains 18 residues. CDR1 is SQVTM and CDR2 is ANQGSEA in the germline V gene. V was pared by 5 bases and J by 1 base, with 17 bases of the junction left unmatched. CDR3 sequence: CSVPIQRTGDTSYNEQFF. CDR3 in DNA: TGCAGCGTTCCTATACAACGGACAGGCGATACATCCTACAATGAGCAGTTCTTC.

This clone showed up just a few times. The gene calls are TRBV6-5 and TRBJ2-3; 13 bases map to TRBD2. The CDR3 sequence is 13 residues long. V lost 8 bases to trimming and J lost 5 bases; unmatched junction nucleotides: 1. CDR1 is MNHEY and CDR2 is SVGAGI in the germline V gene. In DNA, the CDR3 is TGTGCCAGCCGGACTAGCGGGAGAGATACGCAGTATTTT. It codes for CASRTSGRDTQYF.

The chain combines TRBV4-1 with TRBJ2-5; a possible D gene is TRBD2 (5 bases). This CDR3 spans 13 amino acids. Trimming took 8 bases from V and 2 from J, leaving 12 bases between them. Germline V CDR1 and CDR2: MGHRA, YSYEKL. The CDR3 region has the DNA TGCGCCAGCGGCATTCGGGAACAAGAGACCCAGTACTTC. Residues: CASGIREQETQYF.